The 17 T cell receptor beta chains below were found in one sample sequenced in a study of CD8 T cells in Susac syndrome. RNA totalling about 0.5 to 1 ug underwent reverse transcription with random hexamers. TCRdb recomputed calls from the immunoSEQ multiplex PCR reads with MiXCR, one row per CDR3 protein. The sample holds fewer than 200,000 distinct CDR3 sequences, about 95% seen once. Source material: CD4+ T cells from PBMCs. Every receptor here comes from a human donor in good health.

The chain couples TRBV20-1 to TRBJ2-7, with D perhaps TRBD2 (6 bases). Germline V gene lookup returns CDR1 DFQATT and CDR2 SNEGSKA (reference sequence). V was shortened by 6 bases and J by 2 bases, with 17 bases between the two germline ends. The CDR3 loop spans 14 amino acids. Here the CDR3 reads CSAVPGTAPYEQYF. CDR3 in DNA: TGCAGTGCCGTTCCCGGGACTGCCCCCTACGAGCAGTACTTC.

The genes are TRBV7-6 and TRBJ1-4; TRBD1 matches at 8 bases. The V gene's germline CDR1 is SGHVS and CDR2 FNYEAQ. This CDR3 has 15 amino acids. J gave up 7 bases and V 3 bases, and 7 bases lay outside the gene matches. In nucleotides, the CDR3 is TGTGCCAGCAGCTTTGACAGGGGATCCGCTGAAAAACTGTTTTTT. Amino acids: CASSFDRGSAEKLFF.

The genes are TRBV15 and TRBJ1-5, with 9 bases fitting TRBD1. Germline CDR1 and CDR2: LNHNV and YYDKDF (reference sequence). After removal of 9 bases from V and 4 bases from J, the junction contained 4 bases not matched to a gene. CDR3 length equals 13 residues. The CDR3 DNA is TGTGCCACTACCGGACAGGGGAATCAGCCCCAGCATTTT. Translation: CATTGQGNQPQHF.

V usage is TRBV6-2 or TRBV6-3 and J usage is TRBJ2-7; D unresolved. Between the trimmed V and J ends, which lost 6 bases and 7 bases, there was a span of 4 bases. This CDR3 spans 9 amino acids. Germline-derived CDR1 and CDR2 are MNHEY and SVGEGT. The CDR3 spells CASREEQYF. In DNA, the CDR3 is TGTGCCAGCAGAGAGGAGCAGTACTTC.

In nucleotides, the CDR3 is TGTGCCTGGAGGACGGGCTTCACGACTGAAGCTTTCTTT. It translates to CAWRTGFTTEAFF. V and J are TRBV30 and TRBJ1-1; no clear D. This CDR3 has 13 amino acids. Trimming stripped 3 bases from V and 5 bases from J, with 13 bases between. Germline values: CDR1 GTSNPN, CDR2 SVGIG (reference sequence).

The chain employs TRBV7-9 and TRBJ2-7, with a tentative D call TRBD2 (6 bases). The CDR3 is made up of 14 amino acids. The V end lost 1 base, the J end lost 3 bases, and 10 bases lay between the germline ends. Germline loops: CDR1 SEHNR, CDR2 FQNEAQ (reference sequence). CDR3: CASSLGGNFYEQYF. CDR3 DNA: TGTGCCAGCAGCTTAGGCGGGAACTTCTACGAGCAGTACTTC.

The rearrangement joins TRBV27 to TRBJ2-7; D gene uncertain. Germline V gives CDR1 MNHEY, CDR2 SMNVEV (reference sequence). Trimming took 7 bases from V and 4 from J, leaving 14 bases between them. The CDR3 is made up of 13 amino acids. CDR3 residues: CASTDLSRYEQYF. The CDR3 coding sequence is TGTGCCAGCACCGACCTCTCCCGTTACGAGCAGTACTTC.

V is TRBV29-1 and J is TRBJ2-3; tentative D call: TRBD2 (5 bases). Germline lookup yields CDR1 SQVTM and CDR2 ANQGSEA. There are 14 residues in the CDR3. Trimming took 7 bases from V and 0 from J, leaving 14 bases between them. As DNA, the CDR3 is TGCAGCGCAAGCCGACTACTTAGCACAGATACGCAGTATTTT. It encodes CSASRLLSTDTQYF.

The chain is built from TRBV29-1 and TRBJ2-3; 11 positions agree with TRBD2. From germline, CDR1 is SQVTM and CDR2 ANQGSEA. V lost 4 bases and J lost 2; bases outside the gene matches: 5. The length of the CDR3 is 15 residues. The CDR3 coding sequence is TGCAGCGTTGCCAAGACTAGCGGGAACACAGATACGCAGTATTTT. It encodes CSVAKTSGNTDTQYF.

The genes are TRBV20-1 and TRBJ2-7; 16 positions match TRBD2. CDR3 size: 14 residues. CDR1 is DFQATT, CDR2 SNEGSKA, per germline (reference sequence). Trimming cost V 3 bases and J 5 bases; bases outside gene matches: 1. The DNA for the CDR3 is TGCAGTGCTAGGGGACTAGCGGGAGGGCACGAGCAGTACTTC. Translating it yields CSARGLAGGHEQYF.

The CDR3 here is CATSDSDQRTQYF. The CDR3 region has the DNA TGTGCCACCAGTGATTCGGACCAGAGGACGCAGTATTTT. The chain couples TRBV24-1 to TRBJ2-3; D gene unclear. This CDR3 is 13 amino acids long. Trimming took 2 bases from V and 9 from J, leaving 11 bases between them. From germline, CDR1 is KGHDR and CDR2 SFDVKD.

The chain links TRBV14 to TRBJ2-1, with D possibly being TRBD2 (6 bases). Germline V gives CDR1 SGHDN, CDR2 FVKESK. This CDR3 comprises 14 residues. With 4 bases removed from V and 7 bases from J, the gap between germline ends came to 14 bases. The CDR3, as DNA: TGTGCCAGCAGCCGGTTAGGGAGCGGGAATGAGCAGTTCTTC. This translates into CASSRLGSGNEQFF.

This clonotype came up once. The V gene is TRBV29-1, the J gene TRBJ1-1; tentative D call: TRBD1 (5 bases). Trimming stripped 1 base from V and 2 bases from J, with 8 bases between. The CDR3 loop spans 13 amino acids. Germline V lookup: CDR1 SQVTM, CDR2 ANQGSEA. The CDR3 is CSVEAQGNTEAFF. In DNA, the CDR3 is TGCAGCGTTGAAGCCCAGGGCAACACTGAAGCTTTCTTT.

The rearrangement links TRBV30 to TRBJ2-7; D is possibly TRBD2 (5 bases). The V end was cut by 5 bases, the J end by 8 bases, with 13 bases between. The germline CDR1 and CDR2 sequences are GTSNPN and SVGIG (reference sequence). The CDR3 runs to 11 residues. CDR3 sequence reads: CAWGERTKQYF. CDR3 in DNA: TGTGCCTGGGGGGAGAGGACCAAGCAGTACTTC.

The rearrangement links TRBV7-2 to TRBJ2-5; 12 bases agree with TRBD2. The CDR3 runs 15 residues. CDR1 and CDR2 (germline): SGHTA, FQGNSA. The trim removed 5 bases at V and 5 bases at J, leaving 6 bases unmatched. The CDR3 loop reads CASSETSGRSETQYF. The CDR3 nucleotides are TGTGCCAGCAGCGAGACTAGCGGGAGAAGTGAGACCCAGTACTTC.

The rearrangement links TRBV28 to TRBJ1-1, with TRBD1 matching 7 bases. The CDR3 loop spans 13 amino acids. Germline V gene sequence: CDR1 MDHEN, CDR2 SYDVKM. V shed 7 bases, J shed 4 bases, and the junction held 6 bases outside the gene matches. The CDR3: CASTTGDGTEAFF. CDR3 nucleotides: TGTGCCAGCACAACAGGGGATGGCACTGAAGCTTTCTTT. Full variable domain (outside the CDR3, taken from reference TRBV28 and TRBJ1-1): DVKVTQSSRYLVKRTGEKVFLECVQDMDHENMFWYRQDPGLGLRLIYFSYDVKMKEKGDIPEGYSVSREKKERFSLILESASTNQTSMYLCASTTGDGTEAFFGQGTRLTVV.

V and J are TRBV6-5 and TRBJ1-5; TRBD1 matches 8 bases. Unmatched junction bases numbered 6, after V lost 5 bases and J lost 3 bases. This CDR3 region has 15 residues. Germline CDR1 is MNHEY and CDR2 is SVGAGI. The CDR3 here is CASSTTGGNNQPQHF. For the CDR3, the DNA is TGTGCCAGCAGTACCACAGGGGGAAACAATCAGCCCCAGCATTTT.